Detailed here is one TCR beta chain. Its antigen is unknown. Use of 60 Vbeta and 13 Jbeta primers characterized the PCR. Method: immunoSEQ multiplex PCR; TCRdb's copy keeps in-frame clones and lacks some. The sample records 85,000 to 95,000 clones, under 9% being singletons. The CDR3 has 15 residues. Germline lookup yields CDR1 SEHNR and CDR2 FQNEAQ (reference sequence). V gave up 5 bases and J gave up 0 bases, with 13 bases separating them. This entry comes from a study of cytomegalovirus exposure and HLA in healthy donors. Study findings and constraints: Because they were indistinguishable, some V segments, including TRBV6-2 and TRBV6-3, were excluded. A few CMV-associated chains proved CMV antigen-specific in vitro. One variant, a missense change in DCLRE1C, was linked in a later analysis to TCR beta V- and J-gene trimming. What TCR beta sequences reportedly achieved was accurate prediction of HLA-A and HLA-B alleles in most subjects.

Sample: PBMCs. The chain uses TRBV7-9 and TRBJ1-1, with unresolved D. The origin of this receptor is a man aged 50 or older in good health and CMV-seronegative. For the CDR3, the DNA is TGTGCCAGCAGCGCGACTCGAGGGATGAACACTGAAGCTTTCTTT. It encodes CASSATRGMNTEAFF.